This entry is about one T cell receptor (beta chain). Its antigen remains unidentified. The record originates from a study of cytomegalovirus exposure and HLA in healthy donors. Background on the study: From HLA-typed donors, an early data release held 70 million to 100 million unique TCRs.

The study's findings and limits: It was likely that a cluster of highly shared sequence variants was a sequencing artifact.

The PCR was carried out with 60 Vbeta primers and 13 Jbeta primers. Some clones are missing from TCRdb's copy, which holds only in-frame ones; the method was immunoSEQ multiplex PCR. Of 100,000 to 150,000 clones in the sample, approximately 78% are singletons; the top ten hold approximately 1.5%. Trimming cost V 6 bases and J 13 bases; bases outside gene matches: 12. This CDR3 has 13 amino acids. The germline CDR1 and CDR2 sequences are MNHEY and SVGAGI. The clonotype was recovered from a female donor in good health and CMV-seronegative. The sequenced sample was PBMCs. This sequence joins TRBV6-5 and TRBJ2-1; TRBD1 aligns across 7 bases. This CDR3 reads CASRTSSRQGQFF. In DNA, the CDR3 is TGTGCCAGCAGAACCTCCTCCCGACAGGGACAGTTCTTC.